These 14 T cell receptor beta chains were all obtained from the same sample, sequenced in a study of beta chain features in type 1 diabetes. The investigators reverse transcribed all of the isolated RNA, so they sequenced expressed TCRB transcripts. The table came from immunoSEQ multiplex PCR; TCRdb's copy has only in-frame clones and leaves some out. The sample includes 640,000 or so clones, about an eighth of them seen just once. Study outcomes and limitations: Among all four CD4+ subsets, Type 1 diabetes patients had TCRB CDR3s that were moderately but significantly shorter.

No antigen has been identified for these receptors. The sample taken for sequencing was naive CD4+ T cells from blood. The receptors here all came from a man younger than 35 with type 1 diabetes.

This clone showed up just a few times. The gene calls are TRBV6-1 and TRBJ1-5; no clear D. The CDR3 totals 12 residues. From germline, CDR1 is MNHNS and CDR2 SASEGT. Trimming took 6 bases from V and 2 from J, leaving 5 bases between them. The CDR3 loop reads CASRFGNQPQHF. CDR3 bases: TGTGCCAGCAGGTTTGGCAATCAGCCCCAGCATTTT.

The CDR3 DNA is TGTGCCATCAGTGATGAGGGTCTGACCTTCGGTGAAGCTTTCTTT. Translation gives CAISDEGLTFGEAFF. This chain joins TRBV10-3 and TRBJ1-1, with D hard to call. There are 15 residues in the CDR3. The V end was cut by 3 bases, the J end by 7 bases, with 18 bases between. The V gene's germline CDR1 is ENHRY and CDR2 SYGVKD.

The chain uses TRBV30 and TRBJ1-5; D gene unclear. The V and J ends lost 0 bases and 0 bases respectively, with 9 bases between them. The CDR3 is 15 residues long. CDR1 and CDR2 from the germline V gene are GTSNPN and SVGIG (reference sequence). CDR3 in DNA: TGTGCCTGGAGTGTAGGAGTTCTTAGCAATCAGCCCCAGCATTTT. The encoded protein is CAWSVGVLSNQPQHF.

The J gene is TRBJ2-6, the V gene TRBV25-1; D not resolved. The CDR3 consists of 15 residues. CDR1 is MGHDK and CDR2 is SYGVNS in the germline V gene. Trimming removed 1 base from V and 7 bases from J, with 11 bases in between. CDR3 sequence (DNA): TGTGCCAGCAGTGAATCCCGGCCCAGAGCCAACGTCCTGACTTTC. Translation gives CASSESRPRANVLTF.

This rearrangement joins TRBV7-9 to TRBJ1-1; D ambiguous. The CDR3 is 15 residues long. The germline V gene has CDR1 SEHNR and CDR2 FQNEAQ (reference sequence). Trimming cost V 0 bases and J 1 base, with 9 bases left between them. This CDR3 is CASSLAPEWNTEAFF. CDR3 sequence (DNA): TGTGCCAGCAGCTTAGCCCCAGAGTGGAACACTGAAGCTTTCTTT.

The rearrangement links TRBV19 to TRBJ1-2; no clear D. This CDR3 comprises 15 residues. V dropped 3 bases and J dropped 4 bases, with 15 bases sitting between them. Per the germline V gene, CDR1 is LNHDA and CDR2 is SQIVND (reference sequence). The CDR3: CASSIGSRLSYGYTF. CDR3 bases: TGTGCCAGTAGTATCGGATCCAGACTTTCCTATGGCTACACCTTC.

This chain uses TRBV5-1 with TRBJ2-7; TRBD2 matches 7 bases. Germline V gene lookup returns CDR1 SGHRS and CDR2 YFSETQ. V dropped 0 bases and J dropped 4; count of bases not matched to a gene: 7. The CDR3 loop spans 15 amino acids. CDR3 amino acids: CASSLGLAETYEQYF. The CDR3 bases are TGCGCCAGCAGCTTGGGGCTAGCGGAGACTTACGAGCAGTACTTC.

This chain links TRBV18 with TRBJ2-5; TRBD2 matches 11 bases. J was trimmed by 4 bases and V by 2 bases; bases with no gene match: 3. There are 15 residues in the CDR3. CDR1 and CDR2 (germline): KGHSH, LQKENI. The CDR3 loop is CASSPKGLAAETQYF. Here the CDR3 DNA reads TGTGCCAGCTCACCAAAGGGACTAGCGGCAGAGACCCAGTACTTC.

This clone has only a few counts. The chain couples TRBV7-6 to TRBJ1-1; D perhaps matches TRBD1 (5 bases). V lost 0 bases, J lost 5 bases, and 16 bases lay in between. This CDR3 is 16 amino acids long. Germline CDR1 is SGHVS and CDR2 is FNYEAQ. The CDR3 bases are TGTGCCAGCAGCTTAGCAGGGGCAGTGCGGGGAACTGAAGCTTTCTTT. Protein product: CASSLAGAVRGTEAFF.

This clone has only a few counts. This sequence joins TRBV29-1 and TRBJ2-5, with 10 bases lining up with TRBD1. The CDR3 sequence is 13 residues long. The V gene end was trimmed by 4 bases and the J gene end by 1 base; junction bases not matched to a gene: 0. The germline V gene encodes CDR1 SQVTM and CDR2 ANQGSEA. This CDR3 is CSVGTGGQETQYF. CDR3 nucleotides: TGCAGCGTTGGGACAGGGGGCCAAGAGACCCAGTACTTC.

This clone was detected only a few times. The genes are TRBV23-1 and TRBJ1-1; D unresolved. TRBV23-1 is labeled an ORF, and its function is uncertain. Trimming cost V 2 bases and J 2 bases, with 15 bases left between them. The CDR3 sequence is 16 residues long. The CDR3 reads CASSQARSNENTEAFF. In DNA, the CDR3 is TGCGCCAGCAGTCAAGCCAGATCCAATGAAAACACTGAAGCTTTCTTT.

The chain is built from TRBV10-3 and TRBJ2-1; 16 bases are shared with TRBD2. This CDR3 contains 16 residues. V shed 10 bases, J shed 1 base, and the junction held 4 bases outside the gene matches. Looked up from germline, CDR1 is ENHRY and CDR2 is SYGVKD. CDR3 coding DNA: TGTGCCACCGGGACTAGCGGGGGGGAATCCTACAATGAGCAGTTCTTC. Translated, it gives CATGTSGGESYNEQFF.

In regard to this clone: The same CDR3 also results from other DNA sequences found in this sample. This chain joins TRBV20-1 and TRBJ1-1; the D gene is possibly TRBD1 (5 bases). This CDR3 is 11 amino acids long. V dropped 6 bases and J dropped 1 base, with 6 bases sitting between them. Germline lookup yields CDR1 DFQATT and CDR2 SNEGSKA (reference sequence). The DNA of the CDR3 is TGCAGTGCAGACAGGAACACTGAAGCTTTCTTT. This codes for CSADRNTEAFF.

The chain couples TRBV5-1 to TRBJ2-7; maybe TRBD1 (6 bases). The CDR3 sequence is 14 residues long. Trimming cost V 0 bases and J 3 bases, with 10 bases left between them. CDR1 is SGHRS and CDR2 is YFSETQ in the germline V gene. CDR3 nucleotide sequence: TGCGCCAGCAGCTTGGCCCGGACAGACTACGAGCAGTACTTC. It codes for CASSLARTDYEQYF.